This T cell receptor (beta chain) stems from a study of CD8+ T cells in alopecia areata. Study-level information: Once tofacitinib had been taken for 6 to 18 months, 6 months off drug followed. Percent of scalp involved defined treated patients' severity scores. Study findings and constraints: In scalp and blood during tofacitinib, many expanded lesional clones persisted.

Treatment specified: oral pan-JAK inhibitor, 5-10 mg twice daily. RNA, once extracted, was reverse transcribed into cDNA for use as the sequencing template. The repertoire was sequenced with immunoSEQ multiplex PCR; TCRdb's copy has only in-frame clones and lacks some. The table lists fewer than 200,000 clones, about three fifths of them singletons. The count of this clone is one. Its antigen is undetermined. CDR3 length: 13 residues. V was shortened by 6 bases and J by 0 bases, with 8 bases between the two germline ends. Germline V CDR1 and CDR2: MNHEY, SMNVEV (reference sequence). The J gene is TRBJ1-2, the V gene TRBV27; D gene unclear. This clonotype was obtained from a human donor with alopecia areata. This sample comprised CD4+ T cells sorted from blood, obtained at roughly week 55, from a patient treated with tofacitinib. CDR3 loop: CASRRTSNYGYTF. CDR3 nucleotide sequence: TGTGCCAGCAGACGGACCTCTAACTATGGCTACACCTTC.